These T cell receptor beta chains were read from a single sample in a study of T cells in Graves' hyperthyroidism and ophthalmopathy. A single record per CDR3 protein comes from TCRdb applying MiXCR to the multiplex PCR reads. Among 350,000 to 400,000 distinct CDR3 sequences listed, approximately 15% were seen once. Source material: blood. These receptors all stem from a woman aged 25 to 39 with Graves' hyperthyroidism. CDR3s include the opening cysteine and the closing phenylalanine or tryptophan. A D gene is named only where the DNA matches it firmly. Rows give clone size only sometimes, using once, few, many, or a class for an expanded clone.

J: TRBJ1-4
V: TRBV20-1
size: -
D: TRBD1
CDR3: CSAQGVDRGREKLFF
DNA: TGCAGTGCTCAAGGAGTTGACAGGGGACGTGAAAAACTGTTTTTT

J: TRBJ2-7
V: TRBV19
size: few
D: -
CDR3: CASSPGYAYEQYF
DNA: TGTGCCAGTAGTCCAGGGTACGCCTACGAGCAGTACTTC

J: TRBJ2-3
V: TRBV9
size: few
D: -
CDR3: CASSYQGTTDTQYF
DNA: TGTGCCAGCAGCTACCAGGGGACCACAGATACGCAGTATTTT

J: TRBJ2-1
V: TRBV28
size: -
D: -
CDR3: CASRYTLIGGPYNEQFF
DNA: TGTGCCAGCAGGTACACATTAATCGGGGGGCCCTACAATGAGCAGTTCTTC

J: TRBJ2-7
V: TRBV20-1
size: -
D: TRBD2
CDR3: CSALRLAGGYEQYF
DNA: TGCAGTGCTTTACGACTAGCGGGGGGTTACGAGCAGTACTTC

J: TRBJ2-7
V: TRBV7-2
size: many
D: -
CDR3: CASSTRTGYEQYF
DNA: TGTGCCAGCAGCACCCGGACCGGTTACGAGCAGTACTTC

J: TRBJ1-2
V: TRBV6-5
size: few
D: -
CDR3: CASSYSGRIKGDGYTF
DNA: TGTGCCAGCAGTTATTCCGGCCGGATTAAAGGAGATGGCTACACCTTC

J: TRBJ1-4
V: TRBV12-3/TRBV12-4
size: -
D: -
CDR3: CAGSAPPTGLVSTTNEKLFF
DNA: TGTGCCGGCAGTGCACCCCCCACAGGGTTGGTATCCACAACTAATGAAAAACTGTTTTTT

J: TRBJ2-7
V: TRBV24-1
size: many
D: TRBD1
CDR3: CATSDPGQPSYEQYF
DNA: TGTGCCACCAGTGATCCGGGACAGCCTTCCTACGAGCAGTACTTC

J: TRBJ2-5
V: TRBV5-6
size: few
D: -
CDR3: CASSSAPGGKTEYF
DNA: TGTGCCAGCAGCTCGGCCCCTGGGGGGAAGACTGAGTACTTC

J: TRBJ1-2
V: TRBV4-2
size: -
D: TRBD1
CDR3: CASSQGGQGADYGYTF
DNA: TGTGCCAGCAGCCAAGGGGGACAGGGGGCGGACTATGGCTACACCTTC

J: TRBJ2-2
V: TRBV3-1
size: many
D: TRBD1
CDR3: CASSRRTGDTGELFF
DNA: TGTGCCAGCAGCCGGCGGACAGGGGACACCGGGGAGCTGTTTTTT

J: TRBJ2-1
V: TRBV27
size: many
D: TRBD2
CDR3: CASSKRTSGNNEQFF
DNA: TGTGCCAGCAGCAAACGGACTAGCGGGAACAATGAGCAGTTCTTC

J: TRBJ2-5
V: TRBV7-9
size: many
D: TRBD1
CDR3: CASSTPLSRDRGSQETQYF
DNA: TGTGCCAGCAGCACGCCCCTATCCCGGGACAGAGGGTCCCAAGAGACCCAGTACTTC

J: TRBJ1-1
V: TRBV7-3
size: -
D: -
CDR3: CASSLMGGATEAFF
DNA: TGTGCCAGCAGCTTAATGGGGGGGGCCACTGAAGCTTTCTTT

J: TRBJ2-1
V: TRBV20-1
size: -
D: TRBD2
CDR3: CSAIHSGKKNEQFF
DNA: TGCAGTGCTATCCACAGCGGGAAAAAGAATGAGCAGTTCTTC

J: TRBJ2-2
V: TRBV7-8
size: many
D: -
CDR3: CASSFGTPNTGELFF
DNA: TGTGCCAGCAGCTTCGGTACGCCGAACACCGGGGAGCTGTTTTTT

J: TRBJ1-5
V: TRBV4-2
size: few
D: -
CDR3: CASSQDRAGLGNQPQHF
DNA: TGTGCCAGCAGCCAAGATCGGGCAGGGCTCGGAAATCAGCCCCAGCATTTT

J: TRBJ2-1
V: TRBV20-1
size: many
D: TRBD2
CDR3: CSARRSSGRAGEQFF
DNA: TGCAGTGCTAGGAGATCTAGCGGGAGGGCAGGTGAGCAGTTCTTC

J: TRBJ2-1
V: TRBV24-1
size: many
D: -
CDR3: CATSDFTGGGGSYNEQFF
DNA: TGTGCCACCAGTGATTTTACCGGAGGGGGAGGCTCCTACAATGAGCAGTTCTTC

J: TRBJ2-1
V: TRBV6-2/TRBV6-3
size: many
D: TRBD1
CDR3: CASSYHTPGQGRDNEQFF
DNA: TGTGCCAGCAGTTACCATACCCCGGGACAGGGGCGGGACAATGAGCAGTTCTTC

J: TRBJ2-7
V: TRBV28
size: -
D: -
CDR3: CASASGTDFYEQYF
DNA: TGTGCCAGCGCCTCGGGGACGGATTTCTACGAGCAGTACTTC

J: TRBJ2-5
V: TRBV20-1
size: many
D: TRBD2
CDR3: CSARVGTSGLETQYF
DNA: TGCAGTGCTAGAGTAGGGACTAGCGGATTAGAGACCCAGTACTTC

J: TRBJ2-1
V: TRBV5-4
size: -
D: TRBD2
CDR3: CASSPNSGGDYNEQFF
DNA: TGTGCCAGCAGCCCTAACTCGGGGGGGGACTACAATGAGCAGTTCTTC

J: TRBJ2-1
V: TRBV20-1
size: many
D: -
CDR3: CSARDLEKSSYNEQFF
DNA: TGCAGTGCTAGAGATCTGGAGAAAAGCTCCTACAATGAGCAGTTCTTC

J: TRBJ2-2
V: TRBV20-1
size: many
D: TRBD2
CDR3: CSARDPGGATGELFF
DNA: TGCAGTGCTAGAGATCCGGGAGGGGCCACCGGGGAGCTGTTTTTT

J: TRBJ2-1
V: TRBV20-1
size: -
D: TRBD2
CDR3: CSARGASGTPHEQFF
DNA: TGCAGTGCTAGAGGGGCTAGCGGGACCCCCCATGAGCAGTTCTTC

J: TRBJ2-3
V: TRBV20-1
size: -
D: TRBD2
CDR3: CSARGQSGRALDTQYF
DNA: TGCAGTGCTAGAGGCCAGAGCGGGAGGGCCCTGGACACGCAGTATTTT